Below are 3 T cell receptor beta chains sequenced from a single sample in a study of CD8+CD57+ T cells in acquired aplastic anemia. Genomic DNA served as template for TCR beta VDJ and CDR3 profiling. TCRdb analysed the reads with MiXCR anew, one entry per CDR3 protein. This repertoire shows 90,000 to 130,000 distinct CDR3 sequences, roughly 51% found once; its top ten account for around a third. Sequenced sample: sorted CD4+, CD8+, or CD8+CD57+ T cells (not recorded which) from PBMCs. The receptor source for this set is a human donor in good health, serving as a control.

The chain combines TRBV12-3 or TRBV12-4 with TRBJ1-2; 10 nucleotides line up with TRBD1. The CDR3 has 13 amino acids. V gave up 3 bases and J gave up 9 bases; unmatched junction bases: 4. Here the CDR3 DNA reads TGTGCCAGCAGTTTCGGGACAGGGGTACGCTACACCTTC. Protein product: CASSFGTGVRYTF.

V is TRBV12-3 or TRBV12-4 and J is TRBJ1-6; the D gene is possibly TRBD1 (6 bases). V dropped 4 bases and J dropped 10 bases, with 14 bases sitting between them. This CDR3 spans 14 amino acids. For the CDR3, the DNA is TGTGCCAGCAGTTCTATCCCAGGACAGTCACCCCTCCACTTT. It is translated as CASSSIPGQSPLHF.

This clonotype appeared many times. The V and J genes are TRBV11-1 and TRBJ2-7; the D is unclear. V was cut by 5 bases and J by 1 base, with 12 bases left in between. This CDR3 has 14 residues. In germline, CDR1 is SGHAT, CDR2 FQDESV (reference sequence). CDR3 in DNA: TGTGCCAGCAGCGTGGGTTGGGGATCCTACGAGCAGTACTTC. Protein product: CASSVGWGSYEQYF.